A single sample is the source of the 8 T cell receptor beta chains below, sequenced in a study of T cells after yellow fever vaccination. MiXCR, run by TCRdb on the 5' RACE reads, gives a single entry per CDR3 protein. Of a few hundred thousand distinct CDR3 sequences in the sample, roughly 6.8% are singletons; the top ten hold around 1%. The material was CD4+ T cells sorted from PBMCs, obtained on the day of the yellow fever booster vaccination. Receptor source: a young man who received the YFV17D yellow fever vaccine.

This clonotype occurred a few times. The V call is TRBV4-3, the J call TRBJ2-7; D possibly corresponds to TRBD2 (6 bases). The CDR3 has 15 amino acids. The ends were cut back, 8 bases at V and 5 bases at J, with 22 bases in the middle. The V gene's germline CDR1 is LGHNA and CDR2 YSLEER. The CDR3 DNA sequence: TGCGCCAGCTCTCCGGGAGTTGGGAGCGGAAACGAGCAGTACTTC. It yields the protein CASSPGVGSGNEQYF.

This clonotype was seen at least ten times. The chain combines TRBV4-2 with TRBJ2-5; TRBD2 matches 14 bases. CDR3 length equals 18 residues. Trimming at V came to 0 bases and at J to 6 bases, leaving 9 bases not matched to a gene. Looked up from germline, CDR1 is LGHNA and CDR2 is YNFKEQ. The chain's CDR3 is CASSQETSGRAHGKTQYF. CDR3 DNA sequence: TGTGCCAGCAGCCAAGAGACTAGCGGGAGGGCCCATGGAAAGACCCAGTACTTC.

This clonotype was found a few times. CDR3 in amino acids: CASSQSNGYSNQPQHF. Here the CDR3 DNA reads TGTGCCAGCAGCCAAAGTAACGGGTATAGCAATCAGCCCCAGCATTTT. The V gene is TRBV5-6, the J gene TRBJ1-5, with no clear D. Trimming removed 4 bases from V and 0 bases from J, with 14 bases in between. This CDR3 comprises 16 residues. Germline CDR1 reads SGHDT; CDR2 reads YYEEEE.

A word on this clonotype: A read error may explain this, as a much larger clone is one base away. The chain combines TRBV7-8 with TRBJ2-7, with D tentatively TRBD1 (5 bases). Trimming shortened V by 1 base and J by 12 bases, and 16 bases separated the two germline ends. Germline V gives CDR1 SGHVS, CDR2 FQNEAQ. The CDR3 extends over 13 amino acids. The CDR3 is CASSLEGFRDWYF. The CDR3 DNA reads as TGTGCCAGCAGCTTAGAAGGGTTCAGGGATTGGTACTTC.

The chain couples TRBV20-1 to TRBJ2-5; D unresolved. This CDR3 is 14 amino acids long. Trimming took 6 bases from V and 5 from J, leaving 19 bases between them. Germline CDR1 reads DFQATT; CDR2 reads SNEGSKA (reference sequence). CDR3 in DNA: TGCAGTGCCGGCACCTTTGGAGTGGTGGAGACCCAGTACTTC. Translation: CSAGTFGVVETQYF.

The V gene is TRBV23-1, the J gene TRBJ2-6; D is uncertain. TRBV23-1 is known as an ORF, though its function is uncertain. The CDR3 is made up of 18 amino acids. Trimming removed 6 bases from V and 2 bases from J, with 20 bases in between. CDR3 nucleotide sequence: TGCGCCAGCAGAGGTCCGGAGATACAAAGAACTGGGGCCAACGTCCTGACTTTC. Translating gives CASRGPEIQRTGANVLTF.

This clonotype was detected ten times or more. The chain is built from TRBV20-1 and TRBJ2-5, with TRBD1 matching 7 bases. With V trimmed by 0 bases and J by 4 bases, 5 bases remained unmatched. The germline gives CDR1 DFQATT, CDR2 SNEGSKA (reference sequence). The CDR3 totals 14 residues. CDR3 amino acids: CSARDSTGPETQYF. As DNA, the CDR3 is TGCAGTGCTAGAGATTCGACAGGGCCAGAGACCCAGTACTTC.

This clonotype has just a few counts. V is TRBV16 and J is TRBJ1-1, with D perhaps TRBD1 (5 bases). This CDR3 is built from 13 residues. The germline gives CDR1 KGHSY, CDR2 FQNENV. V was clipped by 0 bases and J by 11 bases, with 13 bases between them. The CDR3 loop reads CASSQSRRERAFF. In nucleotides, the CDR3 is TGTGCCAGCAGCCAATCCCGCAGGGAGAGGGCTTTCTTT. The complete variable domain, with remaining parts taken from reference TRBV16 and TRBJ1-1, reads GEEVAQTPKHLVRGEGQKAKLYCAPIKGHSYVFWYQQVLKNEFKFLISFQNENVFDETGMPKERFSAKCLPNSPCSLEIQATKLEDSAVYFCASSQSRRERAFFGQGTRLTVV.